This T cell receptor (beta chain) was recovered during a study of blood T cells in healthy people across ages. The donors, healthy Caucasians from Russia, were aged 6 to 90. A second PCR of 7 to 11 cycles used a sample-barcoded 5' primer and a J-beta primer mix. TCRdb re-called the 5' RACE reads through MiXCR, storing one row per CDR3 protein. The sample lists about 580,000 distinct CDR3 sequences, less than 60% occurring once. V dropped 0 bases and J dropped 5 bases, with 13 bases sitting between them. CDR3 length: 15 amino acids. The germline V gene has CDR1 LGHDT and CDR2 YNNKEL (reference sequence).

The chain couples TRBV3-1 to TRBJ1-2, with a weak D call TRBD1 (5 bases). Sequencing was carried out using blood. The sequence came from an elderly man in good health. CDR3 coding DNA: TGTGCCAGCAGCCAAGAGAGAACAGAGGGGTATGGCTACACCTTC. This encodes CASSQERTEGYGYTF.